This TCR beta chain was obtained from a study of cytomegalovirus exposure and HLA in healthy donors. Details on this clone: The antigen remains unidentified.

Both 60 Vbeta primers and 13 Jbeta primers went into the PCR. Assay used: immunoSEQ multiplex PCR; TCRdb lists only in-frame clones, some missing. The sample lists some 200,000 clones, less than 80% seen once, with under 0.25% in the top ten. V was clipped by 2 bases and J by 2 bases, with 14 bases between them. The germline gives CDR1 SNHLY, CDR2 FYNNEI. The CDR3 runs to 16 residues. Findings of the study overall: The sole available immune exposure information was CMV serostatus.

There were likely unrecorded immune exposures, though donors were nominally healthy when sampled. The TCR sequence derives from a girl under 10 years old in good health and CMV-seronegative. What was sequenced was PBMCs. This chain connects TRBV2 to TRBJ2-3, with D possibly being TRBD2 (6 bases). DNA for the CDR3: TGTGCCAGCAGTGAAAGGAGGGTTCTAGCCACAGATACGCAGTATTTT. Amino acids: CASSERRVLATDTQYF.